This note documents a single T cell receptor beta chain sequence. Its specificity is not known. This same CDR3 is encoded by further DNA sequences in the sample. This specimen belongs to a study of cytomegalovirus exposure and HLA in healthy donors. Broader study findings: TCR sequences were mostly rare, though some public TCRs occurred in many donors. A later analysis found most CMV-associated TCR beta chains apparently HLA-restricted. In a later analysis, HLA-associated beta chains showed higher expansion and lower generation probabilities than comparable chains. The HLA-A and HLA-B alleles of most subjects were reportedly predicted accurately from TCR beta sequences.

The CDR3 extends over 11 amino acids. From germline, CDR1 is DFQATT and CDR2 SNEGSKA (reference sequence). Trimming removed 3 bases at V and 3 bases at J, with 6 bases between. PCR amplification relied on 60 Vbeta primers (plus 13 Jbeta primers). Using immunoSEQ multiplex PCR, the repertoire was profiled, and TCRdb retains in-frame clones only, with some absent. Of 150,000 or so clones in the sample, 75% are singletons; the top ten hold around 2.4%. The clonotype was recovered from a female donor in good health and CMV-seronegative. The V and J genes are TRBV20-1 and TRBJ2-7; D is unresolved. The sequenced sample consisted of PBMCs. The CDR3 bases are TGCAGTGCTAGGTCCAGCTACGAGCAGTACTTC. Translating it yields CSARSSYEQYF.